This TCR beta chain stems from a study of T cell responses to AZD1222 COVID-19 vaccine. Regarding the study as a whole: In the spike-specific TCR repertoire, nearly half reportedly target unmutated variant regions. Donors were largely white British and mainly female; clonal diversity was possibly underestimated. Repertoire sampling happened only post peak T cell response.

In regard to this clone: What it binds is unknown.

Trimming left V 8 bases short and J 5 bases short, with 15 bases between. Germline CDR1 SQVTM, CDR2 ANQGSEA. The CDR3 totals 12 residues. Libraries were prepared by immunoSEQ multiplex PCR; TCRdb keeps only in-frame clonotypes and omits some of them. The sample includes 120,000 or so clones, around 92% of them seen just once. The TCR originated in an adult in good health. The rearrangement links TRBV29-1 to TRBJ2-5, with D unresolved. Sequencing used peripheral blood, obtained on day 0 of AZD1222 vaccination. The CDR3 DNA follows: TGCAGCTTAGGACCCGGAACGGAGACCCAGTACTTC. Its translation is CSLGPGTETQYF.